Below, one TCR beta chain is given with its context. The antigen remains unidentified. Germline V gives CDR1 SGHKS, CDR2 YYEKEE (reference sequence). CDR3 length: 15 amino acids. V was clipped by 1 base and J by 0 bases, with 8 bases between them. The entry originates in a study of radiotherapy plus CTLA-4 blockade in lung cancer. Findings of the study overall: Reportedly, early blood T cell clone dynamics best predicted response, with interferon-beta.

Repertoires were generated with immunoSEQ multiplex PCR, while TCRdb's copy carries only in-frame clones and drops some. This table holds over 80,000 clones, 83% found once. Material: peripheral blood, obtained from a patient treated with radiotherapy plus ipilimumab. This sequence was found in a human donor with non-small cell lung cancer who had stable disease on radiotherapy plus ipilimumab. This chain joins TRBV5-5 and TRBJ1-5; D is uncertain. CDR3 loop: CASSLQSLSNQPQHF. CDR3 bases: TGTGCCAGCAGCTTGCAGTCACTTAGCAATCAGCCCCAGCATTTT.